The source of this T cell receptor beta chain is a study of OX40 agonist ivuxolimab in advanced cancers. Study-wide background: Patients' therapy was ivuxolimab, an antibody that acts as an agonist of OX40 (CD134).

CDR3 length: 14 amino acids. From germline, CDR1 is MNHEY and CDR2 SVGAGI. The junction had 4 bases not matched to a gene; V was cut back by 2 bases and J by 6 bases. Produced via immunoSEQ multiplex PCR; TCRdb's table is partial and in-frame only. The sample lists some 28,000 clones, 90% occurring once. The V gene is TRBV6-5, the J gene TRBJ1-2, with TRBD1 matching 9 bases. The source of this sequence is an adult with an advanced solid tumor such as melanoma, head and neck, liver or kidney cancer. Sequencing was performed on CD4+ or CD8+ T cells sorted from blood, taken in a trial of the OX40 agonist ivuxolimab. CDR3 region: CASSYRGQGDGYTF. DNA for the CDR3: TGTGCCAGCAGTTACAGGGGACAGGGTGATGGCTACACCTTC.